The 4 T cell receptor beta chains below all came from one sample that was sequenced in a study of T cell repertoires in cytomegalovirus infection. TCRdb ran MiXCR on the reads and lists one entry per CDR3 protein. The sample has 630,000 or so distinct CDR3 sequences, around 24% seen once; the top ten hold approximately 8.2%. Sequencing was carried out using CD8+ T cells from PBMCs. These receptor sequences come from a human donor in good health (CMV status not recorded). Some clones in this sample may be carry-over from other donors' samples.

This clonotype has more than one count but fewer than ten. CDR3 coding DNA: TGTGCCAGCAGCTACCCCTCTTCGGGGGGCCGCGGCTACACCTTC. Encoded protein: CASSYPSSGGRGYTF. The chain links TRBV7-9 to TRBJ1-2, with a possible D match to TRBD1 (6 bases). Germline assignment: CDR1 SEHNR and CDR2 FQNEAQ (reference sequence). The length of the CDR3 is 15 residues. Trimming took 4 bases from V and 8 from J, leaving 20 bases between them.

This clonotype was seen only a few times. The chain combines TRBV6-1 with TRBJ2-5; either TRBD1 or TRBD2 may fit D (5 bases each). V was trimmed by 4 bases and J by 1 base, leaving 13 bases between them. The CDR3 contains 15 residues. CDR1 and CDR2 from the germline V gene are MNHNS and SASEGT. The CDR3 region is CASSGDGSFQETQYF. For the CDR3, the DNA is TGTGCCAGCAGTGGGGACGGCAGCTTCCAAGAGACCCAGTACTTC.

This chain links TRBV4-1 with TRBJ2-3; D unresolved. Looked up from germline, CDR1 is MGHRA and CDR2 is YSYEKL. V was cut by 1 base and J by 6 bases, with 8 bases left in between. The CDR3 extends over 13 amino acids. This CDR3 is CASSQALPDTQYF. Here the CDR3 DNA reads TGCGCCAGCAGCCAAGCCCTCCCTGATACGCAGTATTTT.

The rearrangement links TRBV9 to TRBJ1-2; TRBD1 might be the D (6 bases). CDR3 length: 15 residues. CDR1 SGDLS and CDR2 YYNGEE come from the germline V gene. V shed 0 bases and J shed 5 bases, with 14 bases lying between them. This chain's CDR3 is CASSVAGGPRYGYTF. CDR3 bases: TGTGCCAGCAGCGTAGCCGGGGGGCCCCGATATGGCTACACCTTC.